These 11 T cell receptor beta chains were sequenced from one sample in a study of blood T cell repertoires in COVID-19. Generated by immunoSEQ multiplex PCR, the TCRdb table keeps only in-frame clones and is missing some. The sample has a few hundred thousand clones, about 88% seen once. The material sequenced was peripheral blood. The receptors were gathered from a woman aged 70-85 years with COVID-19, enrolled during active disease.

The V and J genes are TRBV7-9 and TRBJ1-2, with TRBD1 identical over 8 bases. Germline lookup yields CDR1 SEHNR and CDR2 FQNEAQ (reference sequence). The CDR3 consists of 15 residues. The V segment lost 1 base and the J segment 4 bases; nucleotides outside the gene matches: 5. The CDR3 sequence: CASSLGTTGAYGYTF. The CDR3 nucleotides are TGTGCCAGCAGCTTAGGGACGACAGGGGCCTATGGCTACACCTTC.

V gene TRBV7-6 combines with J gene TRBJ2-1; D is possibly TRBD2 (5 bases). V was clipped by 0 bases and J by 6 bases, with 12 bases between them. This CDR3 comprises 15 residues. The germline CDR1 and CDR2 sequences are SGHVS and FNYEAQ. This chain's CDR3 is CASSLAGALGNEQFF. In DNA form, the CDR3 reads TGTGCCAGCAGCTTAGCGGGAGCTCTTGGCAATGAGCAGTTCTTC.

This chain joins TRBV7-8 and TRBJ2-7; D possibly corresponds to TRBD1 (5 bases). Germline V gives CDR1 SGHVS, CDR2 FQNEAQ. The CDR3 is 15 residues long. Trimming pared 5 bases from V and 0 bases from J, leaving 14 bases between. This chain's CDR3 is CASSLPGHRSYEQYF. CDR3 nucleotides: TGTGCCAGCAGCCTCCCCGGACACCGCTCCTACGAGCAGTACTTC.

The chain links TRBV5-1 to TRBJ2-2, with 7 bases matching TRBD1. Trimming cost V 2 bases and J 0 bases; bases outside gene matches: 4. There are 16 residues in the CDR3. Germline loops: CDR1 SGHRS, CDR2 YFSETQ. The CDR3 region is CASSLWGQPNTGELFF. CDR3 DNA sequence: TGCGCCAGCAGCTTATGGGGACAGCCGAACACCGGGGAGCTGTTTTTT.

The chain recombines TRBV21-1 with TRBJ2-7; TRBD1, the table's D call, was not compared with the DNA. TRBV21-1 counts as a pseudogene. The CDR3 is made up of 16 amino acids. The CDR3 coding sequence is TGTGCCAGCAGCAAAGAGGTTGACAGGGGCGATGGCGAGCAGTACTTC. Translation: CASSKEVDRGDGEQYF.

J is TRBJ1-1 and V is TRBV7-6, with 11 bases matching TRBD1. J gave up 1 base and V 5 bases, and 3 bases lay outside the gene matches. This CDR3 region has 15 residues. The germline CDR1 and CDR2 sequences are SGHVS and FNYEAQ. CDR3 sequence: CASSPGTGGNTEAFF. CDR3 bases: TGTGCCAGCAGCCCCGGGACAGGGGGGAACACTGAAGCTTTCTTT. The full variable domain, with the rest looked up from reference TRBV7-6 and TRBJ1-1, is GAGVSQSPRYKVTKRGQDVALRCDPISGHVSLYWYRQALGQGPEFLTYFNYEAQQDKSGLPNDRFSAERPEGSISTLTIQRTEQRDSAMYRCASSPGTGGNTEAFFGQGTRLTVV.

V and J are TRBV5-1 and TRBJ1-1; D is unresolved. The CDR3 runs to 15 residues. Germline V gene data show CDR1 as SGHRS and CDR2 as YFSETQ. With 2 bases removed from V and 2 bases from J, the gap between germline ends came to 13 bases. The CDR3 loop is CASSFLDGINTEAFF. For the CDR3, the DNA is TGCGCCAGCAGCTTTTTGGACGGGATAAACACTGAAGCTTTCTTT.

The sample holds one count of this clone. The CDR3 nucleotides read TGTGCCAGCTCACGACAGGGGATCGGATATGGCTACACCTTC. It yields the protein CASSRQGIGYGYTF. The chain has TRBV18 and TRBJ1-2; 8 bases map to TRBD1. V dropped 4 bases and J dropped 5; count of bases not matched to a gene: 6. Germline V lookup: CDR1 KGHSH, CDR2 LQKENI. The length of the CDR3 is 14 residues.

The chain uses TRBV27 and TRBJ1-2; TRBD1 is a possible D gene (6 bases). Germline-derived CDR1 and CDR2 are MNHEY and SMNVEV (reference sequence). CDR3 length: 12 amino acids. V was clipped by 7 bases and J by 8 bases, with 14 bases between them. The CDR3 DNA sequence: TGTGCCAGCAAAATAGGGGGTGGGGGCTACACCTTC. It translates to CASKIGGGGYTF.

The J gene is TRBJ1-2, the V gene TRBV5-6; no definite D call. V was pared by 6 bases and J by 6 bases, with 15 bases between. CDR3 length equals 13 residues. Germline V CDR1 and CDR2: SGHDT, YYEEEE. The CDR3 nucleotides read TGTGCCAGCACCCTCGACGGGGAGGATGGCTACACCTTC. Protein sequence: CASTLDGEDGYTF.

The chain links TRBV29-1 to TRBJ2-7; TRBD1 aligns across 9 bases. Per the germline V gene, CDR1 is SQVTM and CDR2 is ANQGSEA. CDR3 length: 14 amino acids. With 2 bases clipped from V and 4 bases from J, the junction kept 6 bases outside the gene matches. CDR3 protein: CSVEILDRGYEQYF. DNA of the CDR3: TGCAGCGTTGAAATTTTGGACAGGGGTTACGAGCAGTACTTC.